This T cell receptor beta chain was retrieved from a study of beta chain features in type 1 diabetes. All of the isolated RNA was reverse transcribed, so expressed TCRB transcripts were sequenced. This table comes from immunoSEQ multiplex PCR, and its TCRdb copy is limited to in-frame clones, with some not included. The sample gives approximately 600,000 clones, roughly an eighth of which show up once; around 0.12% is in the top ten. V was trimmed by 3 bases and J by 2 bases, leaving 14 bases between them. CDR1 SGHTA and CDR2 FQGNSA come from the germline V gene. The CDR3 is 15 amino acids. One heparinised blood draw averaging roughly 120 mL was given by each donor. Isolation of CD4+ naive, central memory, regulatory and stem cell-like memory cells was achieved by sorting via CD45RO/CCR7/CD25/CD127/CD95/CD27. This clone was seen at least ten times. What it binds is not known. General study points: There were fewer insertions and more deletions at the VDJ junctions of type 1 diabetes patients. All four CD4+ subsets from Type 1 diabetes patients carried moderately but significantly shorter TCRB CDR3s. Naive, central memory and Treg TCRB repertoires appeared more alike in patients than in healthy donors.

The chain has TRBV7-2 and TRBJ2-7; D might be TRBD2 (6 bases). This TCR derives from a young man with type 1 diabetes. Specimen: naive CD4+ T cells from blood. CDR3 DNA sequence: TGTGCCAGCAGCTTGGCCGGGACTGAGACCTACGAGCAGTACTTC. Its protein is CASSLAGTETYEQYF.